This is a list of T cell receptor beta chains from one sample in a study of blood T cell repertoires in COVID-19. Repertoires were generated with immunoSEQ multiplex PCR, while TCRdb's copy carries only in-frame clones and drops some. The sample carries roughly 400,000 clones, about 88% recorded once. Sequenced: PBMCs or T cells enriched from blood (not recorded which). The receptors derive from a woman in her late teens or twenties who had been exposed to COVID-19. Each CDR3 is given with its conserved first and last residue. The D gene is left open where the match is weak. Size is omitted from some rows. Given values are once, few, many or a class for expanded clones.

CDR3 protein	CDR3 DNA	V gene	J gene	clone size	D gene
CASSKAMRETQYF	TGTGCCAGCAGCAAAGCAATGAGGGAGACCCAGTACTTC	TRBV21-1	TRBJ2-5	NA	NA
CSVLATQTQETQYF	TGCAGCGTTTTAGCAACCCAGACCCAAGAGACCCAGTACTTC	TRBV29-1	TRBJ2-5	NA	NA
CASSLHRGENYEQYF	TGTGCCAGCAGCTTACACCGGGGAGAGAACTACGAGCAGTACTTC	TRBV7-8	TRBJ2-7	NA	NA
CAWSWRPNQPQHF	TGTGCCTGGAGTTGGAGGCCCAATCAGCCCCAGCATTTT	TRBV30	TRBJ1-5	NA	NA
CASRPREDEKLFF	TGTGCCAGCAGGCCCAGGGAAGATGAAAAACTGTTTTTT	TRBV28	TRBJ1-4	NA	NA
CASSWGQPRPTGVWTEAFF	TGCGCCAGCAGCTGGGGACAGCCGCGACCCACCGGGGTTTGGACTGAAGCTTTCTTT	TRBV5-1	TRBJ1-1	once	TRBD1
CASTRAGYNEQFF	TGTGCCAGCACTCGCGCGGGGTACAATGAGCAGTTCTTC	TRBV12-3/TRBV12-4	TRBJ2-1	NA	NA
CASSVGREADTQYF	TGTGCCAGCAGCGTAGGCCGGGAGGCGGATACGCAGTATTTT	TRBV9	TRBJ2-3	NA	TRBD2
CASGHRDYEQYF	TGTGCCAGCGGCCACAGGGACTACGAGCAGTACTTC	TRBV6-6	TRBJ2-7	NA	NA
CASSVTGPQPQHF	TGCGCCAGCAGCGTGACAGGACCTCAGCCCCAGCATTTT	TRBV5-1	TRBJ1-5	NA	NA
CASSFGTSTSTDTQYF	TGCGCCAGCAGCTTCGGGACTAGCACTAGCACAGATACGCAGTATTTT	TRBV5-1	TRBJ2-3	NA	TRBD2
CASSQQGSVYWNTEAFF	TGTGCCAGCAGTCAGCAGGGGTCGGTATACTGGAACACTGAAGCTTTCTTT	TRBV27	TRBJ1-1	NA	NA
CSVEKGVGSYEQYF	TGCAGCGTCGAAAAGGGGGTAGGCTCCTACGAGCAGTACTTC	TRBV29-1	TRBJ2-7	few	NA
CASSLWADRGNTGELFF	TGTGCCAGCAGTTTATGGGCCGACAGGGGAAACACCGGGGAGCTGTTTTTT	TRBV28	TRBJ2-2	NA	TRBD1